This section outlines one T cell receptor beta chain sequence together with its context. This entry belongs to a study of OX40 agonist ivuxolimab in advanced cancers. Assay used: immunoSEQ multiplex PCR; TCRdb lists only in-frame clones, some missing. Seen here are tens of thousands of clones, 80% to 90% observed once, and the top ten hold more than 1.5%. V gave up 7 bases and J gave up 5 bases, with 17 bases separating them. CDR3 length: 14 residues. Germline V lookup: CDR1 SGHVS, CDR2 FQNEAQ. The rearrangement uses TRBV7-8 and TRBJ1-2; D is unresolved. The sequencing here drew on CD4+ or CD8+ T cells sorted from blood, taken in a trial of the OX40 agonist ivuxolimab. The receptor was isolated from an adult with an advanced solid tumor such as melanoma, head and neck, liver or kidney cancer. CDR3 in amino acids: CASTLSPRSYGYTF. CDR3 in DNA: TGTGCCAGCACCCTTAGTCCACGGAGTTATGGCTACACCTTC.